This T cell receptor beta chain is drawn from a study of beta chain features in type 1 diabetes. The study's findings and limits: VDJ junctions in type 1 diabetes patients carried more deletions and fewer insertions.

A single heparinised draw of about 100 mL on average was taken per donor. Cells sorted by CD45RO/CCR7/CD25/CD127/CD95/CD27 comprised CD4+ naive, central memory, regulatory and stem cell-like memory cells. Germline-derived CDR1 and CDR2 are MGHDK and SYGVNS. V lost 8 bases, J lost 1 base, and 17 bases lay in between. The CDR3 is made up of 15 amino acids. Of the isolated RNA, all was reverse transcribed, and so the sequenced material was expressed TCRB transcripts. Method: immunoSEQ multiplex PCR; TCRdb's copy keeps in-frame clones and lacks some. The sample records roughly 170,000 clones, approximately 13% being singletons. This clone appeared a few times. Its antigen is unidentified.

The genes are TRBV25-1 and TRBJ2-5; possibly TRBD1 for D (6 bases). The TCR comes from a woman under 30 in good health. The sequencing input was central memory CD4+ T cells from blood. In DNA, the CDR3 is TGTGCCAGCGGCGCCGGGACATATAGCCAAGAGACCCAGTACTTC. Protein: CASGAGTYSQETQYF. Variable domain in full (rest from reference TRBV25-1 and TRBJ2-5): EADIYQTPRYLVIGTGKKITLECSQTMGHDKMYWYQQDPGMELHLIHYSYGVNSTEKGDLSSESTVSRIRTEHFPLTLESARPSHTSQYLCASGAGTYSQETQYFGPGTRLLVL.